The clone carrying this T cell receptor beta chain was seen only once. The antigen is not known. Data came from immunoSEQ multiplex PCR; TCRdb stores just in-frame clones and leaves some out. The sample shows some 90,000 clones, 85% to 95% of them seen only once. V trimming: 3 bases; J trimming: 3 bases; junction bases outside the gene matches: 8. The germline V gene has CDR1 SGDLS and CDR2 YYNGEE. This CDR3 has 15 amino acids. Every patient relapsed after autologous stem cell transplantation, and brentuximab vedotin exposure varied. This sample is part of a study of PD-1 blockade in classical Hodgkin lymphoma. The study, taken as a whole, reports: According to reports, newly diagnosed patients had lower baseline TCR diversity than healthy donors, and relapsed/refractory patients had lower baseline TCR diversity still.

The sequence derives from a human donor with classical Hodgkin lymphoma. Source: peripheral blood mononuclear cells (PBMCs), taken before the second cycle of nivolumab. The chain employs TRBV9 and TRBJ2-5; 7 nucleotides align to TRBD1. The CDR3 region is CASSAGTDTKETQYF. The CDR3 coding sequence is TGTGCCAGCAGCGCTGGGACAGACACGAAAGAGACCCAGTACTTC.